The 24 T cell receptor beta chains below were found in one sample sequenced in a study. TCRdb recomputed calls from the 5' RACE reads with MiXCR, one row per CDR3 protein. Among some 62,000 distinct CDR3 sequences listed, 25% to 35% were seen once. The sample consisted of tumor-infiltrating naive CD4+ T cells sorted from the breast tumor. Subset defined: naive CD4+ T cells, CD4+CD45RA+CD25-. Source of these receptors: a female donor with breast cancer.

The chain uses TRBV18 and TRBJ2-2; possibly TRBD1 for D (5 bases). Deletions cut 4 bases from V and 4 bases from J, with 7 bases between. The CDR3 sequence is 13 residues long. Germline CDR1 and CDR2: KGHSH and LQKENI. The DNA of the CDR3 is TGTGCCAGCTCACGTGACAGCACCGGGGAGCTGTTTTTT. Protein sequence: CASSRDSTGELFF.

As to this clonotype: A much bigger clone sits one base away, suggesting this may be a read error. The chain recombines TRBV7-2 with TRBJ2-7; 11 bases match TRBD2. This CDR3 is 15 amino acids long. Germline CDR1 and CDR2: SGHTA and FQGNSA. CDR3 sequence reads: CASSLGTSGPYERYF. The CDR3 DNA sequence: TGTGCCAGCAGCCTCGGGACTAGCGGTCCCTACGAGCGGTACTTC.

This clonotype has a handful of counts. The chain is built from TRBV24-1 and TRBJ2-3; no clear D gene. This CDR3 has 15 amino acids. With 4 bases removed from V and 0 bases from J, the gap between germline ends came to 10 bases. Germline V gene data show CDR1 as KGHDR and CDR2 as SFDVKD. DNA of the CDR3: TGTGCCACCAGTGACCCACAAGTTAGCACAGATACGCAGTATTTT. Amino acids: CATSDPQVSTDTQYF.

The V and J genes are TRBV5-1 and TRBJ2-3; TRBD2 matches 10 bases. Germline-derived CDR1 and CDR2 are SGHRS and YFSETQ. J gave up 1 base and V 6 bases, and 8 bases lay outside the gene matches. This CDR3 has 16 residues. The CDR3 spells CASNKAGTSGTDTQYF. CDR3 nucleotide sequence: TGCGCCAGCAACAAGGCCGGGACTAGCGGCACAGATACGCAGTATTTT. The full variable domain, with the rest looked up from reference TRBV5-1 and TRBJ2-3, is KAGVTQTPRYLIKTRGQQVTLSCSPISGHRSVSWYQQTPGQGLQFLFEYFSETQRNKGNFPGRFSGRQFSNSRSEMNVSTLELGDSALYLCASNKAGTSGTDTQYFGPGTRLTVL.

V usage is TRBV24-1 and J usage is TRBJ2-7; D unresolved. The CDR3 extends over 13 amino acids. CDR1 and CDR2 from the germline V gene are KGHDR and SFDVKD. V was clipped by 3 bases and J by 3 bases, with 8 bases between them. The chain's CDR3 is CATSDGDLYEQYF. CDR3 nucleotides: TGTGCCACCAGTGATGGAGACCTCTACGAGCAGTACTTC.

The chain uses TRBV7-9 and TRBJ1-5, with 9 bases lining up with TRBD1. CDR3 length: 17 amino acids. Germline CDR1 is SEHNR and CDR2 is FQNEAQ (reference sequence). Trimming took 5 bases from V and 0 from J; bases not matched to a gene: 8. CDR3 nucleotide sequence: TGTGCCAGCAGCAAAAGCGGGACAGGGAATAGCAATCAGCCCCAGCATTTT. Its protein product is CASSKSGTGNSNQPQHF.

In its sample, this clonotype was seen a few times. CDR3 nucleotide sequence: TGCGCCAGCAGCCCAGGGATCTCCTCTGGGGCCAACGTCCTGACTTTC. Translation gives CASSPGISSGANVLTF. This rearrangement joins TRBV5-1 to TRBJ2-6, with D maybe TRBD1 (5 bases). Germline lookup yields CDR1 SGHRS and CDR2 YFSETQ. The CDR3 sequence is 16 residues long. V lost 4 bases and J lost 0, with 11 bases in between.

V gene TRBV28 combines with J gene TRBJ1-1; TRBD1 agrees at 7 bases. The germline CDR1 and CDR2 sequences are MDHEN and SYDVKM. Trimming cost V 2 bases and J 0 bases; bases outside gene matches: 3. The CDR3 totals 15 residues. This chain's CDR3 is CASSLTGQMNTEAFF. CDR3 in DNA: TGTGCCAGCAGTTTAACGGGACAGATGAACACTGAAGCTTTCTTT. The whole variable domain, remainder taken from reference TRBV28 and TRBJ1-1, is DVKVTQSSRYLVKRTGEKVFLECVQDMDHENMFWYRQDPGLGLRLIYFSYDVKMKEKGDIPEGYSVSREKKERFSLILESASTNQTSMYLCASSLTGQMNTEAFFGQGTRLTVV.

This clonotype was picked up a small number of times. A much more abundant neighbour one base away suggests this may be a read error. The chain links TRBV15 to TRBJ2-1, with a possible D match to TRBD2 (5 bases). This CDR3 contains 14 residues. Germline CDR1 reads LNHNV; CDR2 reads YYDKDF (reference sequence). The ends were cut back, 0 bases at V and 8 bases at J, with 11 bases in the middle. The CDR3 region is CATSRDGVGDEQFF. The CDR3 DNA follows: TGTGCCACCAGCAGAGACGGGGTCGGGGATGAGCAGTTCTTC.

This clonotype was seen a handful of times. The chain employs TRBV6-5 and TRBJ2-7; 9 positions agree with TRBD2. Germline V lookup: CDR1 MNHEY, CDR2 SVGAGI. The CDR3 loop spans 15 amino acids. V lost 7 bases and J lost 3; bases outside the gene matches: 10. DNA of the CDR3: TGTGCCAGCAACCCGCGGGGGGGGGACCTCTACGAGCAGTACTTC. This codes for CASNPRGGDLYEQYF.

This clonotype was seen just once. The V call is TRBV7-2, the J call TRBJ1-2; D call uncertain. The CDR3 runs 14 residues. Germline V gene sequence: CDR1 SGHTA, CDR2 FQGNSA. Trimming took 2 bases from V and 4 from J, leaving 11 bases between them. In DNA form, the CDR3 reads TGTGCCAGCAGCTTAACGAGTGACCGCTATGGCTACACCTTC. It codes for CASSLTSDRYGYTF.

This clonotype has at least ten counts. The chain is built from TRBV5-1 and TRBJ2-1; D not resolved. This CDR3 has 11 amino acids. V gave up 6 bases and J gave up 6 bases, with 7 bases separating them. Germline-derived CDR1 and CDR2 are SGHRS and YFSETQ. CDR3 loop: CASTRSNEQFF. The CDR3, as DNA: TGCGCCAGCACCCGAAGCAATGAGCAGTTCTTC.

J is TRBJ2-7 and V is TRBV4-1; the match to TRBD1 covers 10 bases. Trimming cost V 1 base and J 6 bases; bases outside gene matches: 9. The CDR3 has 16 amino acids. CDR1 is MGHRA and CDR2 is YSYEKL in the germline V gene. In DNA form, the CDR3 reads TGCGCCAGCAGCCAAGGGGGGGGACAGGGGCGTCTCGAGCAGTACTTC. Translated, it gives CASSQGGGQGRLEQYF.

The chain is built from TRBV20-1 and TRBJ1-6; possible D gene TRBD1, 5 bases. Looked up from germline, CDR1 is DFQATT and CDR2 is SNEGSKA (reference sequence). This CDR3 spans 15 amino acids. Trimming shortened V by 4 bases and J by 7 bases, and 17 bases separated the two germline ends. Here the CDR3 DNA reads TGCAGTGCTATCTTAATTATGGGGGGGAATTCACCCCTCCACTTT. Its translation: CSAILIMGGNSPLHF.

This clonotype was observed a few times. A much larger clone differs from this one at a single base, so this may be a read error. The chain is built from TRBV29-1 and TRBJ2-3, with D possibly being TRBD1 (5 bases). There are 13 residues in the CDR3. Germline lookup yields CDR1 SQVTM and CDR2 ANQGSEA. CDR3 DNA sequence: TGCAGCGTTACGACAGCTTTGCCAGATACGCAGTGTTTT. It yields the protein CSVTTALPDTQCF.

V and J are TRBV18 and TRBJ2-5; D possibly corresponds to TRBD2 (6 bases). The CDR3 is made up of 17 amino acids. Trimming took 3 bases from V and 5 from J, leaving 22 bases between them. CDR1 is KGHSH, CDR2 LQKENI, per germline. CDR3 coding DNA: TGTGCCAGCTCACCGCCCAATTCCTTGACTAGTAGGGAGACCCAGTACTTC. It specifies CASSPPNSLTSRETQYF.

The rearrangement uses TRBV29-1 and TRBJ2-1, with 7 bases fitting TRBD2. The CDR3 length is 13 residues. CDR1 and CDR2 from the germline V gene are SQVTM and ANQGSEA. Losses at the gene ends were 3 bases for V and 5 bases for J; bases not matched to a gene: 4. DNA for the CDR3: TGCAGCGTTGAGGGGACTATCAACAATGAGCAGTTCTTC. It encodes CSVEGTINNEQFF.

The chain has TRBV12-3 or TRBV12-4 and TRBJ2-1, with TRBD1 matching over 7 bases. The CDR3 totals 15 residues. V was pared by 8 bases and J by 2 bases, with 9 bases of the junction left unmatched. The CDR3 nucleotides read TGTGCCAGCGGTTACAGGGGAGAAACCTACAATGAGCAGTTCTTC. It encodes CASGYRGETYNEQFF.

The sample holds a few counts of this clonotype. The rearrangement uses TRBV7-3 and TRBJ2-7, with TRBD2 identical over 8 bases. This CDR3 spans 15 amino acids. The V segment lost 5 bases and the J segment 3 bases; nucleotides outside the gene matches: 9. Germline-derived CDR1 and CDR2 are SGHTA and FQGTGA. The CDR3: CASSPQASGFYEQYF. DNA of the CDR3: TGTGCCAGCAGCCCCCAGGCTAGCGGGTTCTACGAGCAGTACTTC. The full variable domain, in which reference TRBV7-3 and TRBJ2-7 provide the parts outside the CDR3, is GAGVSQTPSNKVTEKGKYVELRCDPISGHTALYWYRQSLGQGPEFLIYFQGTGAADDSGLPNDRFFAVRPEGSVSTLKIQRTERGDSAVYLCASSPQASGFYEQYFGPGTRLTVT.

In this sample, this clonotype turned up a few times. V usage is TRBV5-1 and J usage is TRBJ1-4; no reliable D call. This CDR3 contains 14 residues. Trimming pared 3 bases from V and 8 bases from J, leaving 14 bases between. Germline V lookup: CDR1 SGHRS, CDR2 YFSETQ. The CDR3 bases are TGCGCCAGCAGCTCCGAGGCAATTAAGGAAAAACTGTTTTTT. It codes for CASSSEAIKEKLFF.

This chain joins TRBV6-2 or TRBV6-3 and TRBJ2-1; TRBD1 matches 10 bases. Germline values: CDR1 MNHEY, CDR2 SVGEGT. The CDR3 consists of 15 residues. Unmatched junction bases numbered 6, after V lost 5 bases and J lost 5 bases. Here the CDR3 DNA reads TGTGCCAGCAGTACAGGACAGGGGGACCACAATGAGCAGTTCTTC. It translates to CASSTGQGDHNEQFF.

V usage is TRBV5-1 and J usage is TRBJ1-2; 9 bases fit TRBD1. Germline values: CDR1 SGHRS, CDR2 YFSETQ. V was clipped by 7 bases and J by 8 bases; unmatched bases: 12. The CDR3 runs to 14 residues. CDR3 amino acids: CASGAGTGRGGYTF. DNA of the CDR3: TGCGCCAGCGGGGCCGGGACAGGGCGGGGAGGCTACACCTTC.

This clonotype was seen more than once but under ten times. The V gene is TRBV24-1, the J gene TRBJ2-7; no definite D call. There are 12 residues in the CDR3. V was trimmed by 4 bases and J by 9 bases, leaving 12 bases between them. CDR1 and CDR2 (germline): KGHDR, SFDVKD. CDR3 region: CATSDIGEGQYF. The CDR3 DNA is TGTGCCACCAGTGACATTGGGGAAGGGCAGTACTTC.

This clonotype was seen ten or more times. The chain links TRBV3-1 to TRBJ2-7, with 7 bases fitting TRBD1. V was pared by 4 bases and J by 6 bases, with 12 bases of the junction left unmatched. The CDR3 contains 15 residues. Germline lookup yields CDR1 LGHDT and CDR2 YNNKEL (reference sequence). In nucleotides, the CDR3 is TGTGCCAGCAGCCTTTCCACAGGGGTAGAAGGCGAGCAGTACTTC. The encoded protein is CASSLSTGVEGEQYF.